These 3 T cell receptor beta chains originate from one sample sequenced in a study of cytomegalovirus exposure and HLA in healthy donors. Primers for the PCR totalled 60 Vbeta and 13 Jbeta. Libraries were prepared by immunoSEQ multiplex PCR; TCRdb keeps only in-frame clonotypes and omits some of them. The sample holds 75,000 to 90,000 clones; about 81% are singletons and the top ten take roughly 4.2%. Source material: PBMCs. Receptors were obtained from a man aged 55 to 70 in good health and CMV-seronegative.

This chain uses TRBV7-9 with TRBJ2-5, with TRBD2 matching over 10 bases. Per germline, CDR1 SEHNR and CDR2 FQNEAQ (reference sequence). CDR3 length: 16 amino acids. After removal of 3 bases from V and 6 bases from J, the junction contained 10 bases not matched to a gene. As DNA, the CDR3 is TGTGCCAGCAGCTTTTCTAGCGGGGGACCCCATAAGACCCAGTACTTC. Protein sequence: CASSFSSGGPHKTQYF.

Only a few counts were recorded for this clone. V and J are TRBV6-1 and TRBJ1-6; a weak D match, TRBD1 (5 bases). The CDR3 length is 13 residues. Trimming cost V 8 bases and J 8 bases, with 13 bases left between them. CDR1 MNHNS and CDR2 SASEGT come from the germline V gene. Here the CDR3 reads CASGADTDSPLHF. In DNA, the CDR3 is TGTGCCAGCGGGGCGGACACCGATTCACCCCTCCACTTT.

The gene calls are TRBV6-1 and TRBJ2-7, with 8 bases identical to TRBD1. Germline CDR1 and CDR2: MNHNS and SASEGT. CDR3 length: 15 amino acids. Germline trimming cut 6 bases from V and 2 bases from J; bases unmatched to any gene: 9. CDR3 sequence: CASRNSGTGTYEQYF. The CDR3 bases are TGTGCCAGCAGGAATTCCGGGACAGGAACCTACGAGCAGTACTTC.